This T cell receptor delta chain is drawn from a study of fetal and pediatric gammadelta thymocytes (dated by TCRdb to about 2022). The study in broad terms: To strengthen a single-cell study of gammadelta thymocyte development, the researchers used bulk gammadelta thymocyte repertoires that mixed previously published data with newly generated, unpublished data. The bulk gammadelta thymocyte repertoire set covered roughly ten subjects in total, 3 fetal thymus donors and 7 pediatric thymus donors. The bulk gammadelta thymocyte repertoires combined unpublished data with previously published data (refs 27,28). Bulk TCR repertoire data were included to raise the number of subjects and reinforce the CDR3 publicity analysis. Paper-wide results and their limitations: Compared with post-natal repertoires, fetal gammadelta thymocyte repertoires had previously been reported to be enriched for TRDV2, TRGV8 and TRGV9 usage, low N additions and public CDR3s.

The instrument was an Illumina MiSeq. Concerning the study's data processing: For publicity analysis, the Vgamma9Vdelta2 and nonVgamma9Vdelta2 bulk CDR3 files of each subject were merged into one combined repertoire per subject. CDR3 publicity was scored from 0 to 19 by checking each amino acid sequence across 9 single-cell datasets and 10 bulk repertoires, using base R and dplyr. Clonotypes were called again by TCRdb from the public reads via CATT, and duplicate nucleotide sequences were then merged into one entry. For this entry, the V and J calls and clone size follow TCRdb and not the study's own pipeline. The sample includes about 620 delta-chain clones, with roughly 33% observed a single time. The top ten hold 20% of the sample. Thymocytes were stained with Zombie NIR viability dye plus antibodies to CD3 (UCHT1), TCRgammadelta (11F2), TCRVgamma9 (IMMU360) and TCRVdelta2 (IMMU389). TRD and TRG CDR3 repertoires were generated in bulk, separately, from sorted Vgamma9Vdelta2 and nonVgamma9Vdelta2 gammadelta thymocytes obtained from human fetal and pediatric thymuses. In Belgium, pediatric thymus tissue was obtained from children undergoing cardiac surgery. The ages of the pediatric thymus donors in the study ranged between roughly 1 and 12 years. Thymic cell suspensions from fetal and post-natal thymuses were prepared as previously described. Cells that were CD3+ gammadeltaTCR+ Vgamma9+ Vdelta2+ were sorted as Vgamma9Vdelta2 thymocytes. A FACS Aria III cell sorter (BD Biosciences) was used to carry out the cell sorting.

Between the V and J ends, shortened by 0 bases and 0 bases respectively, the junction contains 4 bases. Looking up the germline V gene yields CDR1 GEAIGNYY and CDR2 EKD. Taken from cysteine to phenylalanine, the CDR3 has 13 residues. Here the CDR3 DNA is all that survives: 39 bases in frame from base 1. By its share of the sample, this clone is large (0.1 to 1%). The specificity of this receptor is unknown. Within one base of it there is no much larger clone, and no base qualities were kept. Rearrangement joined TRDV2 to TRDJ1, with the identity of the D gene unclear. Sequenced sample: Vgamma9Vdelta2 gamma-delta T cells from the thymus. Interpreted using the paper, the cell subset or site label stands for: sorted CD3+gammadeltaTCR+Vgamma9+Vdelta2+ thymocytes. This TCR came from a child who underwent cardiac surgery and was recorded as healthy. The sequence in DNA is TGTGCCTGTGACACCGGCAACACCGATAAACTCATCTTT. Protein translation: CACDTGNTDKLIF.